Listed below are T cell receptor beta chains from one sample, sequenced in a study of T-cell reconstitution after alpha-beta-depleted transplantation in children. From the PCR reads, TCRdb called clonotypes with MiXCR, one entry per CDR3 protein. This table holds 200,000 or so distinct CDR3 sequences, around 9.2% found once. The source was PBMCs, mostly from graft donor cells, collected 360 days after TCRalphabeta/CD19-depleted stem cell transplant. The receptor source for this set is a male patient under 10 years old who had a stem cell transplant for acute myeloid leukemia, so the T cells may come from the graft donor. The CDR3 runs from the conserved cysteine through the conserved F or W. Fields, in order: D gene, CDR3 length, J gene, clone size, V gene, CDR3 DNA, CDR3 protein. A D gene is named only where the DNA matches it firmly. Part of the rows lack a size; the others show once, few, many or a class for expanded clones.

>-|16|TRBJ2-3|few|TRBV12-3/TRBV12-4
TGTGCCAGCACCTCCTTCGGGAAGACTAGCACAGATACGCAGTATTTT
CASTSFGKTSTDTQYF
>-|15|TRBJ2-1|many|TRBV20-1
TGCAGTGCTAGTGGGGACCGCTGGGGCCACAATGAGCAGTTCTTC
CSASGDRWGHNEQFF
>TRBD1|18|TRBJ1-1|-|TRBV6-5
TGTGCCAGCAGTTTATCGGGACAGGGACTATTTTTGAACACTGAAGCTTTCTTT
CASSLSGQGLFLNTEAFF
>-|12|TRBJ1-2|few|TRBV12-3/TRBV12-4
TGTGCCAGCAGTTCCTCTAGGGATGGCTACACCTTC
CASSSSRDGYTF
>-|14|TRBJ2-1|few|TRBV10-3
TGTGCCATCAGTGAGTCGGGGGGTGCTAATGAGCAGTTCTTC
CAISESGGANEQFF
>-|14|TRBJ1-1|-|TRBV12-3/TRBV12-4
TGTGCCAGCACCCTGGGATTTGGGGAAACTGAAGCTTTCTTT
CASTLGFGETEAFF
>TRBD1|17|TRBJ1-5|-|TRBV12-3/TRBV12-4
TGTGCCAGCAGTTTAGGGACAGGATTCTATAGCAATCAGCCCCAGCATTTT
CASSLGTGFYSNQPQHF
>TRBD2|19|TRBJ2-2|-|TRBV12-3/TRBV12-4
TGTGCCAGCTGTTTCGGACTAGCGGGGGGTCACGCGAACACCGGGGAGCTGTTTTTT
CASCFGLAGGHANTGELFF
>-|15|TRBJ1-6|few|TRBV7-2
TGTGCCAGCAGCTTACCCCGGACGGTTAATTCACCCCTCCACTTT
CASSLPRTVNSPLHF
>-|19|TRBJ2-5|many|TRBV20-1
TGCAGTGCTAGAGACCCGGGACAGGTCCCTAGCGGGGCTGAGGAGACCCAGTACTTC
CSARDPGQVPSGAEETQYF
>-|11|TRBJ1-2|-|TRBV5-1
TGCGCCAGCAGCGATTTAAGTGGCTACACCTTC
CASSDLSGYTF
>-|13|TRBJ2-5|many|TRBV4-2
TGTGCCAGCAGCCAAGACGGCCAAGAGACCCAGTACTTC
CASSQDGQETQYF
>-|15|TRBJ2-6|-|TRBV6-5
TGTGCCAGCAGTTATGACGGCTCTGGGGCCAACGTCCTGACTTTC
CASSYDGSGANVLTF
>-|19|TRBJ2-3|-|TRBV10-3
TGTGCCATCAGTCTCCACGGGGGGCCTCTCCTACGCTCCACAGATACGCAGTATTTT
CAISLHGGPLLRSTDTQYF
>-|13|TRBJ2-4|-|TRBV2
TGTGCCAGCCAACAGGGGCGCGGGGACATTCAGTACTTC
CASQQGRGDIQYF
>-|13|TRBJ2-3|-|TRBV12-3/TRBV12-4
TGTGCCAGCAGTTTACGTCCGCCGGATACGCAGTATTTT
CASSLRPPDTQYF
>-|14|TRBJ2-1|few|TRBV20-1
TGCAGTCCCGGGGCCGGCCGGTTCAGCAATGAGCAGTTCTTC
CSPGAGRFSNEQFF